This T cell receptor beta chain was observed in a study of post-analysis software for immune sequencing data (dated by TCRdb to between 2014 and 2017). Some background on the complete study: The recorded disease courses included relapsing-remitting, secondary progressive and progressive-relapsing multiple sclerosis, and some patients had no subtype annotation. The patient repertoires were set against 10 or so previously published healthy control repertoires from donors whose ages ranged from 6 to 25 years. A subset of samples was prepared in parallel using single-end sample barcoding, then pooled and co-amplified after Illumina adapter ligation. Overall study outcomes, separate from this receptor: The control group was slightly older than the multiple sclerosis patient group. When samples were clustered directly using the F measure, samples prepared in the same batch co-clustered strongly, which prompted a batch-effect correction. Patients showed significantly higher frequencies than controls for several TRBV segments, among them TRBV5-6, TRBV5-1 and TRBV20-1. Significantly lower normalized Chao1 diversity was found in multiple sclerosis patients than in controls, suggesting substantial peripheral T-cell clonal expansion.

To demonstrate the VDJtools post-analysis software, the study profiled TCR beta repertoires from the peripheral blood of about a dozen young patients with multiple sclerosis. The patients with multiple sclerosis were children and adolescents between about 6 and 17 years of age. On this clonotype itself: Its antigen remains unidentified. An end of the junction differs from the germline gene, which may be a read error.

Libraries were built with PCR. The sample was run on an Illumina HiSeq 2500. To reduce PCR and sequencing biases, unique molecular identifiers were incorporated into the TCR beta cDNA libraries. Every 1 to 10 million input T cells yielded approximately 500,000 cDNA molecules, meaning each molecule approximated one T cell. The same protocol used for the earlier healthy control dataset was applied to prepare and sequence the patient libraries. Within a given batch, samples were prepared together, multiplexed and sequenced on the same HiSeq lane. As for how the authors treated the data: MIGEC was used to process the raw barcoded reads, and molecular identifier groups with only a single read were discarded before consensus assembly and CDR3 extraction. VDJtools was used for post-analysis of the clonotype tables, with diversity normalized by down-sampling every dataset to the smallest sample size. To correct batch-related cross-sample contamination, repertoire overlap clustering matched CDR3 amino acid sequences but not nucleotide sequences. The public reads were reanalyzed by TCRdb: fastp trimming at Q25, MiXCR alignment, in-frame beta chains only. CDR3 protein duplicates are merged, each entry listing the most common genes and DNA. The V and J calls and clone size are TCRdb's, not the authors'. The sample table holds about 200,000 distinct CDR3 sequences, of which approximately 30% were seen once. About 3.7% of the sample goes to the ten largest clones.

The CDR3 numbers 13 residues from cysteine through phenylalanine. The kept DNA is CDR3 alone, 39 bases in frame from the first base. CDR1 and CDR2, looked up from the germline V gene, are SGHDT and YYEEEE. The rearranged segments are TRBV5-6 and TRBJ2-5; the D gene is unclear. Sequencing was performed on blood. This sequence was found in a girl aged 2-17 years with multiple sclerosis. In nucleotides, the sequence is TGTGCCAGCAGCCCCGAGGCCCAAGAGGCCCAGTACTTC. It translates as CASSPEAQEAQYF.